The clone carrying this T cell receptor (beta chain) appeared a few times. Its target is not known. The germline V gene has CDR1 ENHRY and CDR2 SYGVKD. CDR3 length equals 13 residues. Trimming at V came to 10 bases and at J to 5 bases, leaving 6 bases not matched to a gene. The source of the sample is a study of CD8 T cells in ankylosing spondylitis. Whole-study results and caveats: Some of these motif variants have turned up before, in reports on reactive arthritis synovial fluid and blood. Ankylosing spondylitis blood appeared to carry a characteristic TCR beta motif of eight or nine highly homologous variants.

Preparation of TCR beta libraries was done by quantitative 5'-RACE with molecular barcodes. TCRdb called the 5' RACE reads again in MiXCR, with one record for every CDR3 protein. The profile covers a few hundred thousand distinct CDR3 sequences, with roughly an eighth appearing a single time and around 6.8% taken by the ten largest. The source material was blood, either unsorted or a sorted T cell fraction (not recorded which). This TCR was recovered from a male donor with ankylosing spondylitis. The gene calls are TRBV10-3 and TRBJ2-5; TRBD2 matches at 11 bases. In DNA form, the CDR3 reads TGTGCCACCTCAGTAGCGGGAGGGGAGACCCAGTACTTC. It specifies CATSVAGGETQYF.